The rows below give T cell receptor beta chains drawn from one sample of a study of T cell responses to AZD1222 COVID-19 vaccine. Measured with immunoSEQ multiplex PCR; TCRdb has only the in-frame clones, and not every one. The repertoire consists of 72,000 or so clones, with about 88% occurring once and the leading ten covering roughly 27%. The material sequenced was peripheral blood, taken 28 days after the second AZD1222 dose. These receptors came from an adult who received the AZD1222 COVID-19 vaccine. Each CDR3 is given with its conserved first and last residue. A D gene is named only where the DNA matches it firmly. Rows give clone size only sometimes, using once, few, many, or a class for an expanded clone.

D: TRBD1; J: TRBJ1-5; size: -; V: TRBV19; DNA: TGTGCCAGTAGGAAATACCCGGGACAGGCCACCGGTCAGCCCCAGCATTTT; CDR3: CASRKYPGQATGQPQHF
D: TRBD2; J: TRBJ2-3; size: few; V: TRBV20-1; DNA: TGCAGTGCTAGTGAACTAGCGGGAGTTGGGACAGATACGCAGTATTTT; CDR3: CSASELAGVGTDTQYF
D: -; J: TRBJ1-1; size: -; V: TRBV2; DNA: TGTGCCAGCAGTGACAGGCCGCCTACATCCAAAGCTTTCTTT; CDR3: CASSDRPPTSKAFF
D: TRBD1; J: TRBJ1-2; size: once; V: TRBV7-9; DNA: TGTGCCAGCAGCATGGGACAGGGTGTAAGCTATGGCTACACCTTC; CDR3: CASSMGQGVSYGYTF
D: TRBD1; J: TRBJ1-4; size: -; V: TRBV6-5; DNA: TGTGCCAGCACCCCGGACAGGCGGCATGAAAAACTGTTTTTT; CDR3: CASTPDRRHEKLFF
D: TRBD1; J: TRBJ2-2; size: once; V: TRBV5-1; DNA: TGCGCCAGCAGCTTGGCCGTGGGGGGACAGGGTTCCGGGGAGCTGTTTTTT; CDR3: CASSLAVGGQGSGELFF
D: -; J: TRBJ2-2; size: few; V: TRBV14; DNA: TGTGCCAGCAGCCCCAGGGAATACACCGGGGAGCTGTTTTTT; CDR3: CASSPREYTGELFF
D: TRBD1; J: TRBJ2-3; size: -; V: TRBV20-1; DNA: TGCAGTGCTAGTAAGGGGACAGGGTTGAAAGATACGCAGTATTTT; CDR3: CSASKGTGLKDTQYF
D: TRBD1; J: TRBJ2-5; size: -; V: TRBV29-1; DNA: TGCAGCGGGAGACAGGGGACCGGCGAGACCCAGTACTTC; CDR3: CSGRQGTGETQYF
D: -; J: TRBJ2-7; size: -; V: TRBV6-5; DNA: TGTGCCAGCAGTCGGCGGTGGACGAACCCCTACGAGCAGTACTTC; CDR3: CASSRRWTNPYEQYF
D: -; J: TRBJ2-2; size: -; V: TRBV5-1; DNA: TGCGCCAGCAGCGTGGACACAACCGGGGAGCTGTTTTTT; CDR3: CASSVDTTGELFF
D: TRBD2; J: TRBJ2-7; size: -; V: TRBV4-1; DNA: TGCGCCAGCAGCCGGGGACTAGCGAGGTACGAGCAGTACTTC; CDR3: CASSRGLARYEQYF
D: -; J: TRBJ1-4; size: -; V: TRBV2; DNA: TGTGCCAGCATTCGGGCACAAGAAGGAAAACTGTTTTTT; CDR3: CASIRAQEGKLFF
D: -; J: TRBJ2-2; size: -; V: TRBV3-1/TRBV3-2; DNA: TGTGCCAGCAGCCAAGAGGGGCGGGGAACCGGGGAGCTGTTTTTT; CDR3: CASSQEGRGTGELFF
D: -; J: TRBJ2-1; size: -; V: TRBV7-6; DNA: TGTGCCAGCAGCTTAGGGGTACAGTACAATGAGCAGTTCTTC; CDR3: CASSLGVQYNEQFF
D: TRBD1; J: TRBJ2-7; size: -; V: TRBV5-1; DNA: TGCGCCAGCAGCTTTTGGACAGGGGAGCACTACGAGCAGTACTTC; CDR3: CASSFWTGEHYEQYF
D: -; J: TRBJ1-1; size: -; V: TRBV18; DNA: TGTGCCAGCTCACCAAGCGGGGAGACCCAATCTGAAGCTTTCTTT; CDR3: CASSPSGETQSEAFF
D: -; J: TRBJ2-2; size: -; V: TRBV20-1; DNA: TGCAGTGCTAGTAGTGGGAGGTTTAGTACCGGGGAGCTGTTTTTT; CDR3: CSASSGRFSTGELFF
D: TRBD2; J: TRBJ2-1; size: few; V: TRBV4-1; DNA: TGCGCCAGCAGCCAACCAGGACTAGCGGGAGGCCACAATGAGCAGTTCTTC; CDR3: CASSQPGLAGGHNEQFF
D: -; J: TRBJ1-2; size: -; V: TRBV19; DNA: TGTGCCAGTAGACCCCAGGGAGTGGACTATGGCTACACCTTC; CDR3: CASRPQGVDYGYTF
D: TRBD1; J: TRBJ2-7; size: -; V: TRBV19; DNA: TGTGCCAGTAGTTCCAGACAGGGGAGCTCCTACGAGCAGTACTTC; CDR3: CASSSRQGSSYEQYF
D: -; J: TRBJ2-1; size: -; V: TRBV7-8; DNA: TGTGCCAGCAGCCTGGGAGCCTTCAGGGACGGCGACAATGAGCAGTTCTTC; CDR3: CASSLGAFRDGDNEQFF
D: TRBD1; J: TRBJ2-3; size: -; V: TRBV14; DNA: TGTGCCAGCAGCCAAGATCTAGGGACAGGAACAGATACGCAGTATTTT; CDR3: CASSQDLGTGTDTQYF
D: -; J: TRBJ2-7; size: -; V: TRBV5-1; DNA: TGCGCCAGCAGCTTGGTGGGGTACGAGCAGTACTTC; CDR3: CASSLVGYEQYF
D: -; J: TRBJ2-5; size: -; V: TRBV11-2; DNA: TGTGCCAGCAGCACACGAACTTCATCAGAGACCCAGTACTTC; CDR3: CASSTRTSSETQYF
D: -; J: TRBJ2-1; size: -; V: TRBV18; DNA: TGTGCCAGCAGCAGGGTTAGGAATGAGCAGTTCTTC; CDR3: CASSRVRNEQFF
D: -; J: TRBJ2-5; size: -; V: TRBV4-3; DNA: TGCGCCAGCAGCCAAGACCTGGGGGTCCGGGATGCCCAAGAGACCCAGTACTTC; CDR3: CASSQDLGVRDAQETQYF
D: -; J: TRBJ2-2; size: -; V: TRBV6-5; DNA: TGTGCCAGCAGTTACATGAGTAGCGGGGAGCTGTTTTTT; CDR3: CASSYMSSGELFF
D: -; J: TRBJ2-2; size: -; V: TRBV7-7; DNA: TGTGCCAGCAGCCATACAGGGAACACCGGGGAGCTGTTTTTT; CDR3: CASSHTGNTGELFF
D: TRBD2; J: TRBJ2-2; size: -; V: TRBV11-2; DNA: TGTGCCAGCAGATGGACTAGCGGCACCGGGGAGCTGTTTTTT; CDR3: CASRWTSGTGELFF
D: -; J: TRBJ1-1; size: -; V: TRBV7-2; DNA: TGTGCCAGCAGCTTAGGCGGGGCTGAAGCTTTCTTT; CDR3: CASSLGGAEAFF
D: TRBD2; J: TRBJ2-1; size: once; V: TRBV5-1; DNA: TGCGCCAGCAGCTTGGCGGGAGGGCTCGAGTCCTACAATGAGCAGTTCTTC; CDR3: CASSLAGGLESYNEQFF
D: -; J: TRBJ2-7; size: -; V: TRBV5-1; DNA: TGCGCCAGCACTCTAGGGCCCCCAGGCGGACATTTCTCCTACGAGCAGTACTTC; CDR3: CASTLGPPGGHFSYEQYF
D: -; J: TRBJ1-1; size: -; V: TRBV20-1; DNA: TGCAGTGCTCACAGGGAACGAGCTTTCTTT; CDR3: CSAHRERAFF
D: TRBD1; J: TRBJ2-2; size: -; V: TRBV28; DNA: TGTGCCAGCAGTCCCGGGACAGGGGGCGCTCGGGGCACCGGGGAGCTGTTTTTT; CDR3: CASSPGTGGARGTGELFF
D: TRBD2; J: TRBJ2-3; size: -; V: TRBV7-9; DNA: TGTGCCAGCAGCCTTACTAGCGGGAGGGATACGCAGTATTTT; CDR3: CASSLTSGRDTQYF
D: TRBD1; J: TRBJ2-7; size: -; V: TRBV28; DNA: TGTGCCGGAAAACAGGGGGCGGCGTACGAGCAGTACTTC; CDR3: CAGKQGAAYEQYF
D: TRBD2; J: TRBJ2-3; size: -; V: TRBV7-9; DNA: TGTGCCAGCAGCCCCCGGGCCCGTCGCGGGGGGACGCAGTATTTT; CDR3: CASSPRARRGGTQYF
D: TRBD2; J: TRBJ2-1; size: -; V: TRBV29-1; DNA: TGCAGCGTCTCGTTGTGGGAGGGGAATGAGCAGTTCTTC; CDR3: CSVSLWEGNEQFF
D: -; J: TRBJ2-7; size: -; V: TRBV5-1; DNA: TGCGCCAGCAGCTTGGTAGCAGGGGCCACCTACGAGCAGTACTTC; CDR3: CASSLVAGATYEQYF
D: TRBD2; J: TRBJ2-1; size: -; V: TRBV7-2; DNA: TGTGCCAGCAGCTTATGGCGGGAGAGGTATGAGCAGTTCTTC; CDR3: CASSLWRERYEQFF
D: TRBD1; J: TRBJ1-5; size: -; V: TRBV28; DNA: TGTGCCAGCAGTTTTGACCGGGACAGGGAGATTGGAGAGCCCCAGCATTTT; CDR3: CASSFDRDREIGEPQHF
D: -; J: TRBJ2-2; size: -; V: TRBV7-6; DNA: TGTGCCAGCAGCTTAGTAGATCAACCCCTCACCGGGGAGCTGTTTTTT; CDR3: CASSLVDQPLTGELFF
D: -; J: TRBJ2-1; size: -; V: TRBV30; DNA: TGTGCCTGGAGTGGCAGCGGCTCCTACAATGAGCAGTTCTTC; CDR3: CAWSGSGSYNEQFF
D: TRBD1; J: TRBJ2-3; size: -; V: TRBV19; DNA: TGTGCCAGTAGGGACAGGATGAAGGCAGATACGCAGTATTTT; CDR3: CASRDRMKADTQYF
D: TRBD1; J: TRBJ2-7; size: -; V: TRBV3-1/TRBV3-2; DNA: TGTGCCAGCAGCCAGGCGGCAGGGGGCAGGGAGCAGTACTTC; CDR3: CASSQAAGGREQYF
D: TRBD1; J: TRBJ1-4; size: -; V: TRBV10-2; DNA: TGCGCCAGCAGTGAGGGGACAGGGGTGACTAATGAAAAACTGTTTTTT; CDR3: CASSEGTGVTNEKLFF
D: TRBD1; J: TRBJ1-1; size: few; V: TRBV11-3; DNA: TGTGCCAGCAGCCCTCGGACAGGGCAAACTGAAGCTTTCTTT; CDR3: CASSPRTGQTEAFF